The 6 T cell receptor beta chains given below trace back to one sample, sequenced in a study of blood T cell repertoires in COVID-19. Sequenced by immunoSEQ multiplex PCR; TCRdb stores in-frame clones only, minus some. The sample yields a few hundred thousand clones, more than 75% seen once. Sample: peripheral blood. The receptor source for this set is a man aged 40-50 years with active or convalescent COVID-19.

This clone was counted at least ten times. This sample includes further DNA sequences coding for the same CDR3. The gene calls are TRBV9 and TRBJ2-2; D is uncertain. Germline assignment: CDR1 SGDLS and CDR2 YYNGEE. There are 14 residues in the CDR3. V lost 1 base and J 2 bases, leaving 6 bases between the germline ends. CDR3 sequence reads: CASSVTTNTGELFF. CDR3 nucleotide sequence: TGTGCCAGCAGCGTAACGACAAACACCGGGGAGCTGTTTTTT.

V gene TRBV10-1 combines with J gene TRBJ1-1; D is perhaps TRBD1 (6 bases). Germline V gene data show CDR1 as WNHNN and CDR2 as SYGVQD (reference sequence). This CDR3 spans 14 amino acids. V was pared by 3 bases and J by 5 bases, with 13 bases between. CDR3 bases: TGCGCCAGCAGTGATAGCTCAGGGGTTACTGAAGCTTTCTTT. It codes for CASSDSSGVTEAFF.

The chain combines TRBV29-1 with TRBJ2-1, with 7 bases aligning to TRBD1. Unmatched junction bases numbered 8, after V lost 7 bases and J lost 2 bases. Germline V CDR1 and CDR2: SQVTM, ANQGSEA. The CDR3 has 14 amino acids. The CDR3 sequence is CSAAPGQPYNEQFF. The CDR3 bases are TGCAGCGCTGCGCCGGGACAGCCCTACAATGAGCAGTTCTTC.

V usage is TRBV30 and J usage is TRBJ1-6; 8 bases match TRBD1. The CDR3 has 14 amino acids. The V segment lost 2 bases and the J segment 10 bases; nucleotides outside the gene matches: 7. In germline, CDR1 is GTSNPN, CDR2 SVGIG (reference sequence). The CDR3 sequence is CAWSYSGGWSPLHF. The CDR3 nucleotides read TGTGCCTGGAGTTACTCAGGGGGCTGGTCACCCCTCCACTTT.

The chain couples TRBV28 to TRBJ1-4, with D possibly being TRBD1 (6 bases). Germline CDR1 reads MDHEN; CDR2 reads SYDVKM. This CDR3 is built from 15 residues. With 2 bases removed from V and 7 bases from J, the gap between germline ends came to 14 bases. The DNA for the CDR3 is TGTGCCAGCAGTTTAGGGGCCTCGACAGGTGAAAAACTGTTTTTT. Protein: CASSLGASTGEKLFF.

The chain carries TRBV11-2 and TRBJ1-4; 9 positions match TRBD1. V was pared by 5 bases and J by 7 bases, with 11 bases of the junction left unmatched. The CDR3 has 16 amino acids. The germline CDR1 and CDR2 sequences are SGHAT and FQNNGV. The CDR3 nucleotides read TGTGCCAGCAGCCCAGGGACAGGGAGAGTTGGTGAAAAACTGTTTTTT. Amino acids: CASSPGTGRVGEKLFF.